The 13 T cell receptor beta chains given below trace back to one sample, sequenced in a study of blood T cell repertoires in COVID-19 (dated by TCRdb to the early 2020s). The library was built by means of the immunoSEQ multiplex PCR assay. The immuneACCESS repertoire file appears here via TCRdb, limited to in-frame rearrangements. These files lack a portion of the clones; in checked studies, under half of the deficit traces to unresolved V genes, and the cause of the others is not known. A total of 300,000 to 400,000 clones appear in this sample, around 87% of them only once. 2.3% of the sample is taken by the ten largest. The sequencing input was peripheral blood. Receptor source: an older woman with COVID-19, enrolled during active disease.

The chain joins TRBV19 to TRBJ1-5; 9 nucleotides agree with TRBD1. The CDR3 loop spans 15 amino acids. CDR1 LNHDA and CDR2 SQIVND come from the germline V gene (reference sequence). V gave up 4 bases and J gave up 4 bases; unmatched junction bases: 5. The DNA for the CDR3 is TGTGCCAGTAGTACCCGGACAGGGGTGAATCAGCCCCAGCATTTT. This gives the protein CASSTRTGVNQPQHF.

The chain joins TRBV7-8 to TRBJ2-3, with 7 bases identical to TRBD1. Trimming took 5 bases from V and 0 from J; bases not matched to a gene: 8. This CDR3 has 16 amino acids. The germline V gene has CDR1 SGHVS and CDR2 FQNEAQ. For the CDR3, the DNA is TGTGCCAGCAGCGCGCGGACAGGTGCTAGCACAGATACGCAGTATTTT. This translates into CASSARTGASTDTQYF.

The chain couples TRBV19 to TRBJ1-1; 7 bases are a match to TRBD1. Germline V gene data show CDR1 as LNHDA and CDR2 as SQIVND (reference sequence). The CDR3 runs 13 residues. Germline trimming cut 5 bases from V and 3 bases from J; bases unmatched to any gene: 3. This chain's CDR3 is CASSQTGYTEAFF. CDR3 nucleotide sequence: TGTGCCAGTAGTCAGACAGGGTACACTGAAGCTTTCTTT.

The chain joins TRBV6-5 to TRBJ2-7, with TRBD2 matching 7 bases. The CDR3 is made up of 11 amino acids. In germline, CDR1 is MNHEY, CDR2 SVGAGI. After removal of 8 bases from V and 2 bases from J, the junction contained 0 bases not matched to a gene. This CDR3 is CASGGAYEQYF. DNA of the CDR3: TGTGCCAGCGGGGGGGCCTACGAGCAGTACTTC.

The V call is TRBV6-5, the J call TRBJ2-1, with 7 positions matching TRBD1. The CDR3 runs 13 residues. Looked up from germline, CDR1 is MNHEY and CDR2 is SVGAGI. Unmatched junction bases numbered 2, after V lost 5 bases and J lost 4 bases. In DNA form, the CDR3 reads TGTGCCAGCAGTATGACAGGGTACAATGAGCAGTTCTTC. Its translation is CASSMTGYNEQFF.

This chain joins TRBV7-3 and TRBJ2-7, with 7 bases that match TRBD1. CDR1 SGHTA and CDR2 FQGTGA come from the germline V gene. The CDR3 is made up of 15 amino acids. J lost 0 bases, V lost 6 bases, and 8 bases had no gene match. The CDR3 DNA sequence: TGTGCCAGCAGTTACGCCCCAGGGGGCTCCTACGAGCAGTACTTC. As protein: CASSYAPGGSYEQYF.

The genes are TRBV4-1 and TRBJ1-2, with a tentative D call TRBD1 (6 bases). Germline lookup yields CDR1 MGHRA and CDR2 YSYEKL. The CDR3 consists of 16 residues. Between the trimmed V and J ends, which lost 0 bases and 3 bases, there was a span of 14 bases. The CDR3 region is CASSQDLQGRDYGYTF. The CDR3 DNA reads TGCGCCAGCAGCCAAGACCTACAGGGTCGTGACTATGGCTACACCTTC.

The V call is TRBV19, the J call TRBJ1-4; possibly TRBD1 for D (6 bases). Trimming shortened V by 6 bases and J by 4 bases, and 15 bases separated the two germline ends. The CDR3 is 15 residues long. The germline V gene has CDR1 LNHDA and CDR2 SQIVND (reference sequence). The CDR3 is CASSYRGGSNEKLFF. The CDR3 region has the DNA TGTGCCAGTAGCTATAGGGGGGGTAGTAATGAAAAACTGTTTTTT.

The rearrangement joins TRBV4-1 to TRBJ1-3; TRBD1 aligns across 7 bases. CDR3 size: 19 residues. Trimming took 0 bases from V and 0 from J; bases not matched to a gene: 11. Germline-derived CDR1 and CDR2 are MGHRA and YSYEKL. Written as DNA, the CDR3 is TGCGCCAGCAGCCAAGAAGGGCCCAGGGGGTCCTCCTCTGGAAACACCATATATTTT. As protein: CASSQEGPRGSSSGNTIYF.

The chain couples TRBV5-1 to TRBJ2-3; perhaps TRBD2 as D (7 bases). Trimming took off 4 bases at V and 5 bases at J, with 14 bases between the two ends. CDR3 length: 14 amino acids. The germline gives CDR1 SGHRS, CDR2 YFSETQ. The chain's CDR3 is CASSPLGGVDTQYF. The CDR3 region has the DNA TGCGCCAGCAGCCCTCTAGGGGGGGTAGATACGCAGTATTTT.

CDR3 amino acids: CASSSDQAVSYEQYF. As DNA, the CDR3 is TGTGCCAGCAGCTCGGATCAGGCCGTCTCCTACGAGCAGTACTTC. The chain uses TRBV7-9 and TRBJ2-7; D remains ambiguous. The V gene lost 4 bases and the J gene lost 0 bases, with 13 bases spanning the gap. This CDR3 contains 15 residues. Germline V gene sequence: CDR1 SEHNR, CDR2 FQNEAQ (reference sequence).

A single count supports this clone. This chain connects TRBV19 to TRBJ1-2, with TRBD1 identical over 10 bases. This CDR3 contains 15 residues. Trimming took 7 bases from V and 8 from J; bases not matched to a gene: 13. Germline CDR1 and CDR2: LNHDA and SQIVND (reference sequence). The CDR3, as DNA: TGTGCCAGTACTCTGACAGGGGGCCAGTGGGGCGGCTACACCTTC. Translated, it gives CASTLTGGQWGGYTF.

V usage is TRBV2 and J usage is TRBJ1-5, with 7 bases lining up with TRBD1. Germline CDR1 reads SNHLY; CDR2 reads FYNNEI. J was trimmed by 3 bases and V by 5 bases; bases with no gene match: 7. This CDR3 has 15 residues. The DNA for the CDR3 is TGTGCCAGCAGTCCATTGACAGGGTCCAATCAGCCCCAGCATTTT. Residues: CASSPLTGSNQPQHF.